This TCR beta chain emerged from a study of blood T cell repertoires in COVID-19. The overall study: Sources were T cells, B-cell-depleted T cells, or PBMCs; the material itself was cDNA or gDNA.

The method was immunoSEQ multiplex PCR; TCRdb's version includes in-frame clones alone and lacks a portion of them. The sample carries tens of thousands of clones, around 90% recorded once. Germline V gene sequence: CDR1 MGHRA, CDR2 YSYEKL. This CDR3 spans 13 amino acids. With 3 bases removed from V and 1 base from J, the gap between germline ends came to 6 bases. The sequenced sample was peripheral blood. This clonotype originated in a woman aged 80 or over with active COVID-19. The rearrangement uses TRBV4-1 and TRBJ2-5; D is possibly TRBD1 (5 bases). The chain's CDR3 is CASSQTAQETQYF. The CDR3 DNA follows: TGCGCCAGCAGCCAGACAGCCCAAGAGACCCAGTACTTC.